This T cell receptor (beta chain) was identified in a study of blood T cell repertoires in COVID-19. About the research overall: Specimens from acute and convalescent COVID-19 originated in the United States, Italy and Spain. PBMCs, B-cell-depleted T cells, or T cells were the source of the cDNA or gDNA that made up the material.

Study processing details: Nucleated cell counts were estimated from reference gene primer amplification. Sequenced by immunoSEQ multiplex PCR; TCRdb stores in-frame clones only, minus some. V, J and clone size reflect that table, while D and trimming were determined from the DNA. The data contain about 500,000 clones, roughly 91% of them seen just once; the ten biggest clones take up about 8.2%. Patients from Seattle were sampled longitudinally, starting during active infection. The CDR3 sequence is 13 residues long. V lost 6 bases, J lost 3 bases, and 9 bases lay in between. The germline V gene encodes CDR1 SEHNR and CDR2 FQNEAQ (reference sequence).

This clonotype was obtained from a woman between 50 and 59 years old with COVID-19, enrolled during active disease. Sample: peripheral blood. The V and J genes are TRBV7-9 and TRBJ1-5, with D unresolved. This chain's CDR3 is CASSQAPNQPQHF. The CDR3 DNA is TGTGCCAGCAGTCAAGCCCCCAATCAGCCCCAGCATTTT. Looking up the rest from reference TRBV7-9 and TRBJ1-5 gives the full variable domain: DTGVSQNPRHKITKRGQNVTFRCDPISEHNRLYWYRQTLGQGPEFLTYFQNEAQLEKSRLLSDRFSAERPKGSFSTLEIQRTEQGDSAMYLCASSQAPNQPQHFGDGTRLSIL.